The sequence of this T cell receptor beta chain was determined in a study of T cell responses to AZD1222 COVID-19 vaccine. Study background: Samples with a second dose at about 4 or about 12 weeks were pooled together.

The length of the CDR3 is 15 residues. The germline gives CDR1 LNHNV, CDR2 YYDKDF (reference sequence). V lost 4 bases, J lost 2 bases, and 4 bases stayed unmatched. Profiled with immunoSEQ multiplex PCR; TCRdb holds only in-frame clones, not every one. The table shows 150,000 or so clones, with more than 85% occurring only once. About this clone itself: Antigen unknown.

Study outcomes and limitations: Regions 160-218 and 743-854 dominated among vaccine-associated CD4 TCRs spanning spike. Females made up more of the donors, who were largely white British, and clonal diversity may have come out too low. Nearly half of unique spike-specific TCRs reportedly avoided B.1.351 and B.1.1.7 mutated regions.

Source: peripheral blood, taken on day 0 of AZD1222 vaccination. The chain employs TRBV15 and TRBJ1-5; 8 nucleotides line up with TRBD1. This receptor was obtained from an adult in good health. CDR3 in amino acids: CATSMDRAGNQPQHF. CDR3 nucleotides: TGTGCCACCAGCATGGACAGGGCGGGCAATCAGCCCCAGCATTTT.